One T cell receptor beta chain is described in this entry. What antigen it recognizes has not been identified. No base quality information exists; no much larger clone differs at one position. This entry belongs to a study of T cell responses to AZD1222 COVID-19 vaccine (dated by TCRdb to the early 2020s). With respect to the entire study: A total of 230 to 250 trial participants underwent TCR sequencing, of whom nearly 210 received two doses of AZD1222 and some 26 received two doses of the MenACWY control vaccine. Trial participants were enrolled into age subgroups of 18-55, 56-69 and 70-plus years, which contained about 150, 28 and 57 TCR-sequenced participants, respectively.

The full study reports these points: The vaccine-associated CD4 TCRs covered the entire spike protein, and the dominant responses fell in regions 160-218 and 743-854. Participants were mostly white British, with more females than males. The authors suggested clonal diversity may have been underestimated. Conclusions about previously exposed vaccinees are limited because only a handful of AZD1222 recipients were SARS-CoV-2 seropositive at baseline. Because no day 14 peak-response samples were available, repertoires were characterized only after the peak T cell response. A significant rise in spike-specific TCR breadth and depth was observed after two AZD1222 doses relative to day 0 and relative to MenACWY recipients. The 56-69-year group was small, and its depth increase did not reach significance, likely because of low power. Reportedly, close to half of the unique spike-specific TCRs recognized epitopes lying outside the regions that are mutated in the B.1.351 and B.1.1.7 variants.

The CDR3, from cysteine to phenylalanine, totals 11 residues. Only the CDR3 DNA is retained, 33 bases long and in frame from the first base. V loses 0 bases of germline sequence and J loses 14 bases, and the interval between the two ends is 11 bases. CDR1 and CDR2 were assigned from the germline V gene (reference sequence) as SGHNT and YYREEE. The CDR3 regions of human TCRbeta chains were analyzed by immunosequencing. The original pipeline was this. TCRs in the repertoires were compared against a reference library of SARS-CoV-2-specific TCRs that had been generated with the MIRA antigen-specificity platform. Breadth meant the fraction of unique TCRs that were SARS-CoV-2-associated, whereas depth meant the fraction of total T cells that were SARS-CoV-2-associated. Using the MIRA data, each spike-specific TCR was mapped to the spike region that the TCR reacts to and placed in a CD4 or CD8 class. Log10-transformed breadth and depth values were compared by one-way ANOVA with Sidak's multiple comparisons tests. TCRdb took over this immuneACCESS table, retaining in-frame rearrangements with V and J assigned. Such tables are incomplete; in checked studies, under half of the missing clones stem from an unresolved V gene, and the remainder is unexplained. D and trimming come from the DNA, and the V and J calls and clone size come from that table. The sample includes 140,000 to 150,000 clones, with about 93% observed a single time. The ten top clones hold 2.5% to 3% of the sample.

The label giving this sample's time point can be read as: baseline before first vaccination. Read against the paper, the sample's treatment or condition label means: meningococcal conjugate vaccine given as trial control. Samples from vaccinated people were obtained from the UK trials COV001 and COV002, which included a single-blind randomized controlled phase 2/3 trial of AZD1222 (ChAdOx1 nCoV-19) in healthy adults. Trial participant PBMC samples were collected at day 0 and day 28 after the second dose for TCRbeta chain sequencing. The sample in question was peripheral blood, obtained on day 0 of MenACWY control vaccination. The origin of this receptor is an adult in good health. In this chain, TRBV5-4 is recombined with TRBJ1-1; there is no confident call for the D gene. The CDR3 protein is CASSLETVIFF. The sequenced DNA: TGTGCCAGCAGCTTGGAAACAGTGATCTTCTTT.